These 16 T cell receptor beta chains were sequenced from one sample in a study of blood T cell repertoires in COVID-19. Clones were read by immunoSEQ multiplex PCR, and TCRdb kept only the in-frame ones, dropping some. The data hold about 270,000 clones, with more than 75% observed a single time. Source material: PBMCs or T cells enriched from blood (not recorded which). The source is a man aged 18 to 30 who had recovered from COVID-19.

The chain is built from TRBV29-1 and TRBJ2-3; tentative D call: TRBD2 (6 bases). V shed 3 bases and J shed 0 bases, with 22 bases lying between them. The CDR3 spans 18 residues. Germline lookup yields CDR1 SQVTM and CDR2 ANQGSEA. The CDR3 DNA sequence: TGCAGCGTTGACGGCCTCACGGGCGGGCTAGCGAGCACAGATACGCAGTATTTT. It encodes CSVDGLTGGLASTDTQYF.

The rearrangement links TRBV5-8 to TRBJ1-2; D not resolved. Trimming left V 2 bases short and J 4 bases short, with 12 bases between. Germline-derived CDR1 and CDR2 are SGHTS and YDEGEE. CDR3 length equals 14 residues. The CDR3 nucleotides are TGTGCCAGCAGCTTCACCCTAGTAGCCTATGGCTACACCTTC. Translated: CASSFTLVAYGYTF.

The V gene is TRBV11-3, the J gene TRBJ2-3, with a weak D call TRBD2 (5 bases). Per the germline V gene, CDR1 is SGHNT and CDR2 is YENEEA. The CDR3 has 14 residues. Trimming stripped 5 bases from V and 6 bases from J, with 15 bases between. The CDR3, as DNA: TGTGCCAGCAGCCCCCGCGGGCGGAGGGATACGCAGTATTTT. Translated: CASSPRGRRDTQYF.

The sample holds one count of this clone. The CDR3 is CASSLAAAPYGYTF. The CDR3 bases are TGTGCCAGCAGCTTAGCTGCAGCGCCCTATGGCTACACCTTC. The genes are TRBV7-2 and TRBJ1-2, with D unresolved. The CDR3 length is 14 residues. The V end was cut by 0 bases, the J end by 4 bases, with 9 bases between. Germline assignment: CDR1 SGHTA and CDR2 FQGNSA.

This clone has a single count. The V gene is TRBV28, the J gene TRBJ1-2; 9 positions match TRBD1. The germline CDR1 and CDR2 sequences are MDHEN and SYDVKM. The CDR3 loop spans 13 amino acids. With V trimmed by 7 bases and J by 8 bases, 8 bases remained unmatched. The CDR3: CASTQGQGGGYTF. The DNA for the CDR3 is TGTGCCAGCACCCAGGGACAGGGTGGCGGCTACACCTTC.

This chain links TRBV10-2 with TRBJ2-7; TRBD2 aligns across 8 bases. This CDR3 spans 15 amino acids. With V trimmed by 3 bases and J by 5 bases, 9 bases remained unmatched. Per the germline V gene, CDR1 is WSHSY and CDR2 is SAAADI. CDR3 in DNA: TGCGCCAGCAGTGAAGGAGCGGGAGCTTTCCACGAGCAGTACTTC. Protein: CASSEGAGAFHEQYF.

V usage is TRBV4-2 and J usage is TRBJ1-5, with a weak D call TRBD1 (5 bases). V was pared by 3 bases and J by 8 bases, with 17 bases between. Germline CDR1 reads LGHNA; CDR2 reads YNFKEQ. CDR3 size: 15 residues. The CDR3 DNA sequence: TGTGCCAGCAGCCAGTACGGCGGGGGTTTGGAGCCCCAGCATTTT. Protein: CASSQYGGGLEPQHF.

The count of this clone is one. The chain joins TRBV5-1 to TRBJ2-5, with 9 bases matching TRBD1. With 3 bases clipped from V and 4 bases from J, the junction kept 4 bases outside the gene matches. The CDR3 sequence is 14 residues long. Looked up from germline, CDR1 is SGHRS and CDR2 is YFSETQ. As DNA, the CDR3 is TGCGCCAGCAGCTCGGGACAGGGAACAGAGACCCAGTACTTC. Its protein is CASSSGQGTETQYF.

The chain recombines TRBV19 with TRBJ1-3; possibly TRBD1 for D (6 bases). With 4 bases removed from V and 0 bases from J, the gap between germline ends came to 10 bases. The CDR3 sequence is 15 residues long. Germline CDR1 LNHDA, CDR2 SQIVND (reference sequence). CDR3 in amino acids: CASSSGQSSGNTIYF. The CDR3 bases are TGTGCCAGTAGTAGTGGACAGTCCTCTGGAAACACCATATATTTT.

The chain couples TRBV10-1 to TRBJ2-5, with D possibly being TRBD2 (6 bases). From germline, CDR1 is WNHNN and CDR2 SYGVQD (reference sequence). This CDR3 comprises 15 residues. V lost 0 bases to trimming and J lost 5 bases, with 13 bases between them. CDR3 amino acids: CASSESILAGETQYF. The DNA for the CDR3 is TGCGCCAGCAGTGAGTCGATACTAGCAGGCGAGACCCAGTACTTC.

This chain connects TRBV4-1 to TRBJ1-1, with 12 bases fitting TRBD1. CDR3 length: 16 residues. J gave up 1 base and V 3 bases, and 3 bases lay outside the gene matches. The germline CDR1 and CDR2 sequences are MGHRA and YSYEKL. The CDR3 nucleotides are TGCGCCAGCAGCCAGGGGACAGGGGGCGCGAACACTGAAGCTTTCTTT. Amino acids: CASSQGTGGANTEAFF.

The genes are TRBV4-1 and TRBJ2-3, with D possibly matching TRBD1 (5 bases). The ends were cut back, 4 bases at V and 4 bases at J, with 15 bases in the middle. Germline V gene lookup returns CDR1 MGHRA and CDR2 YSYEKL. There are 15 residues in the CDR3. For the CDR3, the DNA is TGCGCCAGCAGCCTAGTTAGGGGTCGCTCAGATACGCAGTATTTT. Translating it yields CASSLVRGRSDTQYF.

The chain combines TRBV5-6 with TRBJ2-7; the D is unclear. The CDR3 totals 12 residues. Per the germline V gene, CDR1 is SGHDT and CDR2 is YYEEEE. V lost 0 bases and J 5 bases, leaving 6 bases between the germline ends. In DNA, the CDR3 is TGTGCCAGCAGCTTGGCAGGCAACGAGCAGTACTTC. Its protein product is CASSLAGNEQYF.

The chain carries TRBV19 and TRBJ2-5; possibly TRBD2 for D (5 bases). This CDR3 spans 13 amino acids. The germline CDR1 and CDR2 sequences are LNHDA and SQIVND (reference sequence). V dropped 7 bases and J dropped 1 base, with 10 bases sitting between them. The DNA of the CDR3 is TGTGCCAGTAATCAGCGGATCCAAGAGACCCAGTACTTC. This gives the protein CASNQRIQETQYF.

This clone showed up just a few times. The chain is built from TRBV6-5 and TRBJ1-2; 8 positions agree with TRBD1. Germline-derived CDR1 and CDR2 are MNHEY and SVGAGI. This CDR3 is 12 amino acids long. V shed 6 bases and J 8 bases; nucleotides not matched to a gene: 5. Here the CDR3 DNA reads TGTGCCAGCAGAAGGACAGGGCTCGGCTACACCTTC. It yields the protein CASRRTGLGYTF.

This chain connects TRBV28 to TRBJ2-2, with a tentative D call TRBD1 (6 bases). The CDR3 sequence is 12 residues long. Germline V gene data show CDR1 as MDHEN and CDR2 as SYDVKM. Between the trimmed V and J ends, which lost 9 bases and 5 bases, there was a span of 10 bases. Here the CDR3 reads CASTTGTGELFF. CDR3 DNA: TGTGCCAGTACAACAGGGACCGGGGAGCTGTTTTTT.